This T cell receptor (beta chain) emerged from a study of cytomegalovirus exposure and HLA in healthy donors. V was trimmed by 3 bases and J by 5 bases, leaving 22 bases between them. The CDR3 runs 17 residues. The germline CDR1 and CDR2 sequences are MGHRA and YSYEKL. PCR used 60 Vbeta primers and 13 Jbeta primers. The assay was immunoSEQ multiplex PCR, and TCRdb's table has in-frame clones only and misses some. The table records under 150,000 clones, nearly 80% of them present only once. The sequencing sample was made of PBMCs. The origin of this receptor is a woman aged 25-40 years in good health and CMV-seronegative. The rearrangement links TRBV4-1 to TRBJ1-1, with D perhaps TRBD1 (6 bases). The chain's CDR3 is CASSHLQRGGIGTEAFF. As DNA, the CDR3 is TGCGCCAGCAGCCATCTCCAAAGGGGGGGAATAGGGACTGAAGCTTTCTTT.